This T cell receptor beta chain was observed in a study of blood T cell repertoires in COVID-19. Across the study: The United States, Italy and Spain supplied acute and convalescent COVID-19 samples. PBMCs, B-cell-depleted T cells, or T cells were the source of the cDNA or gDNA that made up the material.

Original handling: Reference gene primer amplification gave nucleated cell count estimates. Produced via immunoSEQ multiplex PCR; TCRdb's table is partial and in-frame only. V and J calls and clone size are given by that table; D and trimming were obtained from the DNA. Among under 150,000 clones listed, about 70% were seen once. J lost 4 bases, V lost 4 bases, and 9 bases had no gene match. The CDR3 is 15 residues long. Looked up from germline, CDR1 is MNHEY and CDR2 is SVGEGT. The receptor's source is an elderly man with acute or convalescent COVID-19. The chain employs TRBV6-2 or TRBV6-3 and TRBJ1-2, with 7 bases identical to TRBD1. Sequenced material: peripheral blood. CDR3 DNA: TGTGCCAGCAGTTCCTCGACAGGGAAGCTCTATGGCTACACCTTC. It yields the protein CASSSSTGKLYGYTF.